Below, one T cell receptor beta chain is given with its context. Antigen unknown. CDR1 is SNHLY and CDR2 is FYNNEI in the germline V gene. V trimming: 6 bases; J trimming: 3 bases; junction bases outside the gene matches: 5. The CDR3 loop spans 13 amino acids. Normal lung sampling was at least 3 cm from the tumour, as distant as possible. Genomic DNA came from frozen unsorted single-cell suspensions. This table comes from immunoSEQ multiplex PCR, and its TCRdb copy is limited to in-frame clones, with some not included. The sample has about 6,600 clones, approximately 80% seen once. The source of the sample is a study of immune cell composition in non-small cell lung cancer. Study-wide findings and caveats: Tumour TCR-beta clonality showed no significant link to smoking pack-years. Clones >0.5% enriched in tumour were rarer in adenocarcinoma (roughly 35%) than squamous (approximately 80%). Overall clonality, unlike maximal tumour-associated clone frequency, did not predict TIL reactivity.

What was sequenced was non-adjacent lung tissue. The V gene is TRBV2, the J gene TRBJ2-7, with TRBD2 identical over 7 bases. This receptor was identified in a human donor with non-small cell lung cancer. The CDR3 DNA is TGTGCCAGCAGGGGGGGGGAGATCTACGAGCAGTACTTC. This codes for CASRGGEIYEQYF. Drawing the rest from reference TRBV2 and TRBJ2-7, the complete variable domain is EPEVTQTPSHQVTQMGQEVILRCVPISNHLYFYWYRQILGQKVEFLVSFYNNEISEKSEIFDDQFSVERPDGSNFTLKIRSTKLEDSAMYFCASRGGEIYEQYFGPGTRLTVT.